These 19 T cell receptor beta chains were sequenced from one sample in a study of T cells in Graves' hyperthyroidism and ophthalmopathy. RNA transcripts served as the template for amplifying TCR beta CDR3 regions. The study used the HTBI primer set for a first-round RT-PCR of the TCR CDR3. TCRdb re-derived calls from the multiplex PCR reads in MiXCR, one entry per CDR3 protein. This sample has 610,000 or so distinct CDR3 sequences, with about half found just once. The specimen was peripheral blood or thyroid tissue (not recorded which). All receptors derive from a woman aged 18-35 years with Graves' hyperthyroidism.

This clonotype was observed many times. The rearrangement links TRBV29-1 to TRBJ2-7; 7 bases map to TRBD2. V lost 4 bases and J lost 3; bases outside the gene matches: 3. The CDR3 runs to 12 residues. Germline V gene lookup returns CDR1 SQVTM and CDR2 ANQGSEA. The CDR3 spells CSVGRGGYEQYF. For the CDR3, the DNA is TGCAGCGTTGGTCGCGGGGGCTACGAGCAGTACTTC.

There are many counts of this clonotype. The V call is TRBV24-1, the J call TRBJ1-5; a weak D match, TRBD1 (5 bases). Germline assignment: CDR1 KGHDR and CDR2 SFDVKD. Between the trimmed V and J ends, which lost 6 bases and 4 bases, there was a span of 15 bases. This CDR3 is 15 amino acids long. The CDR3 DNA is TGTGCCACCAGTTCCGGGGGGATGAAAAATCAGCCCCAGCATTTT. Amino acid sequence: CATSSGGMKNQPQHF.

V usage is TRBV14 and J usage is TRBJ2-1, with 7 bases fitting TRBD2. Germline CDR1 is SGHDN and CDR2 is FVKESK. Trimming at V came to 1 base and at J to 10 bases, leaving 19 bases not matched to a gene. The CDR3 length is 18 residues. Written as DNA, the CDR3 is TGTGCCAGCAGCCAAGTTTTGGGCGGGAGTTGGGCAACACACGAGCAGTTCTTC. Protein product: CASSQVLGGSWATHEQFF.

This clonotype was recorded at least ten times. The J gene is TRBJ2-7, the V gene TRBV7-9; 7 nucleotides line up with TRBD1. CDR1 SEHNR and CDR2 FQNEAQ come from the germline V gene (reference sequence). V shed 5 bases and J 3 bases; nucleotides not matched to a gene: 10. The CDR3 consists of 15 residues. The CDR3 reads CASSTTTGEFYEQYF. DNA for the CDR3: TGTGCCAGCAGCACCACAACAGGGGAGTTCTACGAGCAGTACTTC.

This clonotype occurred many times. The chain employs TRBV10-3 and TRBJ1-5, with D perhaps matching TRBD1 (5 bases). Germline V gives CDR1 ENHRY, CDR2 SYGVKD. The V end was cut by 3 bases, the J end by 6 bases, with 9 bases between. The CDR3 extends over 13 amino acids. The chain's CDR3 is CAISDAGIQPQHF. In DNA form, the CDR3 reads TGTGCCATCAGTGATGCAGGGATTCAGCCCCAGCATTTT.

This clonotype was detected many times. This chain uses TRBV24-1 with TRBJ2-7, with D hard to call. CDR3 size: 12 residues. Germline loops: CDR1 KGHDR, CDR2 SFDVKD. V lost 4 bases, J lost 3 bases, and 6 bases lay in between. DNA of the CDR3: TGTGCCACCAGTGACGGCAGCTACGAGCAGTACTTC. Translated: CATSDGSYEQYF.

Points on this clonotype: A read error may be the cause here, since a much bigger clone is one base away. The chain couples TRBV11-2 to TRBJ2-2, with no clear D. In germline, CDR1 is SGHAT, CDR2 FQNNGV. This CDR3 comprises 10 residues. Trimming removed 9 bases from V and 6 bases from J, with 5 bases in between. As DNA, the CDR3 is TGTGCCAGTGGGGCCGGGGAGCTGTTTTTT. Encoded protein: CASGAGELFF.

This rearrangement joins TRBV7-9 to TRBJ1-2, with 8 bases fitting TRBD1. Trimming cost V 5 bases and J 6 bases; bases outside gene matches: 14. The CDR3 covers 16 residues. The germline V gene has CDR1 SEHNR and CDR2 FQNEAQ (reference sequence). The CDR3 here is CASSATGQGYSHGYTF. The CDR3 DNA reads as TGTGCCAGCAGCGCCACCGGACAGGGTTATTCGCATGGCTACACCTTC.

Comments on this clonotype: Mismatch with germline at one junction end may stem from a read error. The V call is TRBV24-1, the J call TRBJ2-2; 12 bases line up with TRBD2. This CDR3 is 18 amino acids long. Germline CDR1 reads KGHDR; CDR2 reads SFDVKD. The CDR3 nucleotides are TGTGCCAGCAGTCCACCCTGGACTAGCGGGAAAGCCACCGGGGAGCTGTTTTTT. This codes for CASSPPWTSGKATGELFF.

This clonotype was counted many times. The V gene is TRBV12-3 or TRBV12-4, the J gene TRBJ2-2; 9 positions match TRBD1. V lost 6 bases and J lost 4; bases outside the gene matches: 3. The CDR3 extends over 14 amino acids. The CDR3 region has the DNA TGTGCCAGCAGCCCGACAGGGGGCACCGGGGAGCTGTTTTTT. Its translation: CASSPTGGTGELFF.

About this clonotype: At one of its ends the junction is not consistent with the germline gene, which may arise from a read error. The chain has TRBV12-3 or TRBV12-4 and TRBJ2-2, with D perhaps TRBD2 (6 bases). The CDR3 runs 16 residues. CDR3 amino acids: CASSLFAGSHFGELLF. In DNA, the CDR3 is TGTGCCAGCAGTTTATTCGCGGGAAGCCACTTCGGGGAGCTGCTTTTT.

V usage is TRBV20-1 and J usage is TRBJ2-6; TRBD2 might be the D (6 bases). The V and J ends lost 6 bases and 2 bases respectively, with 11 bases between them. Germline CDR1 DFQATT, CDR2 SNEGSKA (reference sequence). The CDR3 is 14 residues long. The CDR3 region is CSAWGDPGANVLTF. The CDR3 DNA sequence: TGCAGTGCATGGGGGGATCCTGGGGCCAACGTCCTGACTTTC.

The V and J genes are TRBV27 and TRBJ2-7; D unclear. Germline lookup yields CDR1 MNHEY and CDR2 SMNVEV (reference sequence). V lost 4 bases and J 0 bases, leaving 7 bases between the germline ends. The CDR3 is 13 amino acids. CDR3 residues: CASSSAFSYEQYF. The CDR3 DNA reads TGTGCCAGCAGTTCAGCATTCTCCTACGAGCAGTACTTC.

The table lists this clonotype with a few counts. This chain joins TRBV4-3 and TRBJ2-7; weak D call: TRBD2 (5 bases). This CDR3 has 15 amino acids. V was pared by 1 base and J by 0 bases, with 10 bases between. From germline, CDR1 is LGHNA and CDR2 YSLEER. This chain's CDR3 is CASSQVVGSSYEQYF. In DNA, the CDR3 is TGCGCCAGCAGCCAAGTGGTAGGGAGCTCCTACGAGCAGTACTTC.

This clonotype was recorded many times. The CDR3 region has the DNA TGTGCCAGCAGTGGGACCCTGAACACTGAAGCTTTCTTT. Encoded protein: CASSGTLNTEAFF. The chain carries TRBV6-5 and TRBJ1-1, with a weak D call TRBD1 (5 bases). This CDR3 contains 13 residues. Germline V lookup: CDR1 MNHEY, CDR2 SVGAGI. V dropped 5 bases and J dropped 0 bases, with 7 bases sitting between them.

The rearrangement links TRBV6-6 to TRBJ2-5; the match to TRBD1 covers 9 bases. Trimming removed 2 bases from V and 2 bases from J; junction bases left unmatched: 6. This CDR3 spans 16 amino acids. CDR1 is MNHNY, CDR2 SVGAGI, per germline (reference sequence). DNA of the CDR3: TGTGCCAGCAGTTACGGGACAGGGAACTATCAAGAGACCCAGTACTTC. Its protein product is CASSYGTGNYQETQYF.

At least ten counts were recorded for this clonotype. CDR3 protein: CASSFGQTSYKETQYF. CDR3 sequence (DNA): TGTGCCAGCAGCTTCGGACAGACTAGCTACAAAGAGACCCAGTACTTC. The chain carries TRBV11-3 and TRBJ2-5; the D gene is possibly TRBD2 (7 bases). The CDR3 has 16 amino acids. In germline, CDR1 is SGHNT, CDR2 YENEEA. V lost 3 bases and J 3 bases, leaving 17 bases between the germline ends.

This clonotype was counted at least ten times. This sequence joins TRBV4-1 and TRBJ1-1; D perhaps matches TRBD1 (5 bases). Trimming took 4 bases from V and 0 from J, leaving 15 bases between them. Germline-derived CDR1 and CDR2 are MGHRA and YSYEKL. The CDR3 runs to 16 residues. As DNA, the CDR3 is TGCGCCAGCAGCCCCTCGGGGCAGTTGCTGAACACTGAAGCTTTCTTT. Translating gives CASSPSGQLLNTEAFF.

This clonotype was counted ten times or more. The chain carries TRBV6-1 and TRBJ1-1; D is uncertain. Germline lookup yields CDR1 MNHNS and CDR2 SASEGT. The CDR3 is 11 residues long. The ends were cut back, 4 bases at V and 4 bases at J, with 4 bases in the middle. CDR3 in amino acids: CASSVFTEAFF. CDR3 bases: TGTGCCAGCAGTGTTTTCACTGAAGCTTTCTTT.